This TCR beta chain is drawn from a study of T cells in Graves' hyperthyroidism and ophthalmopathy. This clonotype was seen ten or more times. Its antigen remains unidentified. J gave up 5 bases and V 4 bases, and 3 bases lay outside the gene matches. There are 14 residues in the CDR3. Germline values: CDR1 SQVTM, CDR2 ANQGSEA. The PBMCs had their origin in about 9.7 ml of fresh peripheral blood. The TCR beta CDR3 regions underwent amplification using RNA transcripts as the source. Initially, a first-round RT-PCR of the TCR CDR3 employed the HTBI primer set. TCRdb fed the multiplex PCR reads into MiXCR, producing one record per CDR3 protein. This table holds about 560,000 distinct CDR3 sequences, approximately 14% found once. Study-wide points: Most expanded thyroid clonotypes above 0.001 recurred in blood.

V and J are TRBV29-1 and TRBJ2-2, with 11 bases matching TRBD2. Input material: blood. The receptor was isolated from a woman in her twenties or thirties with Graves' hyperthyroidism. The chain's CDR3 is CSVAGTSGTGELFF. CDR3 nucleotides: TGCAGCGTTGCTGGGACTAGCGGAACCGGGGAGCTGTTTTTT.